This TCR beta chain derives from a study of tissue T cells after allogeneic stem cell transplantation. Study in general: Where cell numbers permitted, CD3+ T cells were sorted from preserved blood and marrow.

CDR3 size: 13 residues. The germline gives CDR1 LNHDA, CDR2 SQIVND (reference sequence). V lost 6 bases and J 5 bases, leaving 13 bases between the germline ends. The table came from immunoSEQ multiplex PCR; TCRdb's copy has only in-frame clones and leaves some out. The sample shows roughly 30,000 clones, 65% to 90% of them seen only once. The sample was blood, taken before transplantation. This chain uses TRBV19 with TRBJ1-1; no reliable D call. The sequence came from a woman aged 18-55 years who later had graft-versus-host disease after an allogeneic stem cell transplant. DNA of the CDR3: TGTGCCAGTAGCACCCTCGGGGAGACTGAAGCTTTCTTT. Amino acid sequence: CASSTLGETEAFF.